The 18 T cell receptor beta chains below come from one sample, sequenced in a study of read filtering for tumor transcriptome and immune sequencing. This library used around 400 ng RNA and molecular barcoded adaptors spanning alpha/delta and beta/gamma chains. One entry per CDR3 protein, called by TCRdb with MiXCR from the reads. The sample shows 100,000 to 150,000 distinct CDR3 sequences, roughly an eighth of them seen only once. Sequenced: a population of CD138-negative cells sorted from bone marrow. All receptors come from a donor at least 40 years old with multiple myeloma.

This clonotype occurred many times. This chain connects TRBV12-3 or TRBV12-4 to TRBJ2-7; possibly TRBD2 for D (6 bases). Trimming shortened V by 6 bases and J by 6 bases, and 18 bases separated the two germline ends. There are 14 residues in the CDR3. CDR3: CASSPPREFAEQYF. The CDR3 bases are TGTGCCAGCAGCCCCCCCCGGGAGTTCGCCGAGCAGTACTTC.

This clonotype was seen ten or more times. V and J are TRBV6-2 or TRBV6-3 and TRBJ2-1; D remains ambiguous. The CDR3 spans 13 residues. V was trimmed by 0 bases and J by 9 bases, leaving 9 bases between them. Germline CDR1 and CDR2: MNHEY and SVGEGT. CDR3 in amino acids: CASSYSPGREQFF. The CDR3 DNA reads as TGTGCCAGCAGTTACTCCCCTGGTCGTGAGCAGTTCTTC.

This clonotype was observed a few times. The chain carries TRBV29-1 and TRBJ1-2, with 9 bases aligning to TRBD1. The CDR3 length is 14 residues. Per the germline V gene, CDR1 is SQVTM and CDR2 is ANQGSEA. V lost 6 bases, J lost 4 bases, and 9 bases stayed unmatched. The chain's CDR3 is CSVRKQGAGYGYTF. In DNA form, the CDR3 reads TGCAGCGTCAGAAAACAGGGGGCGGGCTATGGCTACACCTTC. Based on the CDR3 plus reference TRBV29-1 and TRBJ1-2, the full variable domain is SAVISQKPSRDICQRGTSLTIQCQVDSQVTMMFWYRQQPGQSLTLIATANQGSEATYESGFVIDKFPISRPNLTFSTLTVSNMSPEDSSIYLCSVRKQGAGYGYTFGSGTRLTVV.

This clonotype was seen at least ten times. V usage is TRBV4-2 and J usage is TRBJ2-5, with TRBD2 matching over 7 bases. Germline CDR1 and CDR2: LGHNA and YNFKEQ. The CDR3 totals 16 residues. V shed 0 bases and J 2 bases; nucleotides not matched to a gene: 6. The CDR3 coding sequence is TGTGCCAGCAGCCAAGAAACAGCGGGGTTACAAGAGACCCAGTACTTC. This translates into CASSQETAGLQETQYF.

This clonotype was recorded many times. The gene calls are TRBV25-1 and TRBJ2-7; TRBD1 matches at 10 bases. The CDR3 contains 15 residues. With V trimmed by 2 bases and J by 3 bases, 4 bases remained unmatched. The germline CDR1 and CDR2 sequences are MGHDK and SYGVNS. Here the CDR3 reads CASSERGTGDYEQYF. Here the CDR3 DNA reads TGTGCCAGCAGTGAACGTGGGACAGGGGACTACGAGCAGTACTTC.

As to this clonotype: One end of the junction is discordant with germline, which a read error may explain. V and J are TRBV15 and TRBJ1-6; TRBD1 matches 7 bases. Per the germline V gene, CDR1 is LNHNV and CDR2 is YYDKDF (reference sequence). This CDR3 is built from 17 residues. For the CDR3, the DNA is TGTACCACCAGCAGAGGAAATCCAGGGGGCTATAATTCACCCCTCCACTTT. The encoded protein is CTTSRGNPGGYNSPLHF.

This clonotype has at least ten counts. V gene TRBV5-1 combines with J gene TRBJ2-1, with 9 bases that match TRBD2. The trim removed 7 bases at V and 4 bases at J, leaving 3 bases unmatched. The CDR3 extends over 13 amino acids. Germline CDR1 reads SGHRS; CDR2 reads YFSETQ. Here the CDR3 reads CASGSGRYNEQFF. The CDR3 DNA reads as TGCGCCAGCGGAAGCGGGAGGTACAATGAGCAGTTCTTC.

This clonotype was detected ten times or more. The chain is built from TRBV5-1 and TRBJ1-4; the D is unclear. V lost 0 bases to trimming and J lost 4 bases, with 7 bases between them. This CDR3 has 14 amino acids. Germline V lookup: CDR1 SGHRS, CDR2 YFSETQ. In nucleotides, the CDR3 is TGCGCCAGCAGCTTGGGGGCCTTTAATGAAAAACTGTTTTTT. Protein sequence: CASSLGAFNEKLFF.

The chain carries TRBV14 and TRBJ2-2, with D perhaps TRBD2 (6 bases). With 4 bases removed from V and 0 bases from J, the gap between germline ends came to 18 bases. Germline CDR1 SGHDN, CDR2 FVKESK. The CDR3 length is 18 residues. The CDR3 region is CASSRYPPGVANTGELFF. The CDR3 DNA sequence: TGTGCCAGCAGCCGATACCCCCCGGGAGTCGCGAACACCGGGGAGCTGTTTTTT.

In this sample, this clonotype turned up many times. Here the CDR3 DNA reads TGCAGCGCCGACAGTTTCTGCTACGAGCAGTACTTC. Its protein product is CSADSFCYEQYF. The chain couples TRBV29-1 to TRBJ2-7; possibly TRBD1 for D (5 bases). The CDR3 is 12 residues long. Germline V lookup: CDR1 SQVTM, CDR2 ANQGSEA. With 7 bases removed from V and 3 bases from J, the gap between germline ends came to 13 bases.

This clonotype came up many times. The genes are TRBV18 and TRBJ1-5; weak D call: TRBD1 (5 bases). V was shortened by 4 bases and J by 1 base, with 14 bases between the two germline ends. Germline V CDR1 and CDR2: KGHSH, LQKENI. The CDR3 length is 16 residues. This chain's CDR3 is CASSLTGDLSNQPQHF. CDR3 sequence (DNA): TGTGCCAGCTCACTAACGGGGGATTTGAGCAATCAGCCCCAGCATTTT.

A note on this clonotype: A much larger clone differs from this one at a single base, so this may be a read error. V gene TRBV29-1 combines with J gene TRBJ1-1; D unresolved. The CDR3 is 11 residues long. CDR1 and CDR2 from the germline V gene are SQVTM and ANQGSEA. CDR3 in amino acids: CSVAVNTEALF. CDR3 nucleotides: TGCAGCGTTGCTGTGAACACTGAAGCTCTCTTT.

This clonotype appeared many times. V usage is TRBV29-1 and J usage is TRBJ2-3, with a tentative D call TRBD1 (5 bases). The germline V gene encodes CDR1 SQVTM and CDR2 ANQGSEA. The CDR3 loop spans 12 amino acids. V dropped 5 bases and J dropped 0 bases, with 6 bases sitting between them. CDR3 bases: TGCAGCGTTAGACAGAGCACAGATACGCAGTATTTT. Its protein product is CSVRQSTDTQYF.

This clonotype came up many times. The DNA for the CDR3 is TGTGCCACCGAGGGACTAGCGGGAGGGCAGACCACCGGGGAGCTGTTTTTT. Protein: CATEGLAGGQTTGELFF. The rearrangement links TRBV10-3 to TRBJ2-2, with 16 bases fitting TRBD2. Germline-derived CDR1 and CDR2 are ENHRY and SYGVKD. The CDR3 loop spans 17 amino acids. V was clipped by 10 bases and J by 4 bases; unmatched bases: 9.

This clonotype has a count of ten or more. CDR3 sequence reads: CASSISQTALRPQHF. The CDR3 nucleotides read TGTGCCAGTAGTATTTCACAAACGGCATTACGACCCCAGCATTTT. The rearrangement uses TRBV19 and TRBJ1-5; D is unclear. V was cut by 3 bases and J by 10 bases, with 19 bases left in between. The CDR3 contains 15 residues. Germline assignment: CDR1 LNHDA and CDR2 SQIVND (reference sequence).

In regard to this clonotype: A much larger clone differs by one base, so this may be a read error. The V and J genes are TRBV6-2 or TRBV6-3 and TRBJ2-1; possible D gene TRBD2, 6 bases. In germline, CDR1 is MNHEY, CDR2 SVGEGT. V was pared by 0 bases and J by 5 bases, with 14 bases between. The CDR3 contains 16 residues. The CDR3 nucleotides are TGTGCCAGCAGTTACTCGAGGGACTGGTCCCACAATGAGCAGTTCTTC. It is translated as CASSYSRDWSHNEQFF.

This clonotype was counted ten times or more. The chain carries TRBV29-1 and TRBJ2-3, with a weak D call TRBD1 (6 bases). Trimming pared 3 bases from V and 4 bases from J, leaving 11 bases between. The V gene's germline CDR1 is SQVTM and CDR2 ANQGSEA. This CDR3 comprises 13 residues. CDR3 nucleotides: TGCAGCGTTGACCGCCAGGGGTCAGATACGCAGTATTTT. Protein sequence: CSVDRQGSDTQYF.

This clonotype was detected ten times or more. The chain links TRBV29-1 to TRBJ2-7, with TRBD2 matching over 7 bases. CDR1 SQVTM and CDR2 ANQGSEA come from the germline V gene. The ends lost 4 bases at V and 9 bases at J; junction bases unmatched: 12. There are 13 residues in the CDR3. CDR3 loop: CSVGAGEGQGQYF. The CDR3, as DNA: TGCAGCGTTGGGGCGGGAGAGGGGCAGGGGCAGTACTTC.